This T cell receptor (beta chain) was observed in a study of cytomegalovirus exposure and HLA in healthy donors. Whole-study context: An early release of data contained about 85 million unique TCRs, which came from HLA-typed donors.

About this clone itself: Its target is unknown.

PCR amplification relied on 60 Vbeta primers (plus 13 Jbeta primers). Clones were read by immunoSEQ multiplex PCR, and TCRdb kept only the in-frame ones, dropping some. The table lists approximately 180,000 clones, 80% of them singletons. Points from the study as a whole: A later analysis by the authors found several of the most significant clusters apparently linked to common viral pathogens.

The J segment lost 5 bases and the V segment lost 3 bases, leaving 12 bases of the junction unmatched. CDR1 and CDR2 (germline): KGHSH, LQKENI. The CDR3 loop spans 18 amino acids. The sample comprised PBMCs. The TCR was taken from a man aged 25-45 years in good health and CMV-seropositive. The V gene is TRBV18, the J gene TRBJ2-3; 12 bases line up with TRBD2. The CDR3 DNA follows: TGTGCCAGCTCACCTTTCGCCTCGGGACTAGCGGGCCTAGATACGCAGTATTTT. Translation gives CASSPFASGLAGLDTQYF.